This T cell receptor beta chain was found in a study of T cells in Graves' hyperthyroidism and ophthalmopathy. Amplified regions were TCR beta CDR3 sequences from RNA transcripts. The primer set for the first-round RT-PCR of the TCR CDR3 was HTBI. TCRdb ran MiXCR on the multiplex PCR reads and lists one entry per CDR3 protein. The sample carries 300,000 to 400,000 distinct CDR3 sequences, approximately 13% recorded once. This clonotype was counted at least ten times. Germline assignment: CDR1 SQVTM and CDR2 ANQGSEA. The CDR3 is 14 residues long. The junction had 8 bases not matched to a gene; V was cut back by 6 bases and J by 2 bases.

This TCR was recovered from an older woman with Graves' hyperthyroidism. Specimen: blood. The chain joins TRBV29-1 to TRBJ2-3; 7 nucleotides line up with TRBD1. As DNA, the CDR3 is TGCAGCGTAGAGACAGGGTTGGCCACAGATACGCAGTATTTT. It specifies CSVETGLATDTQYF.